The 7 T cell receptor beta chains below all came from one sample that was sequenced in a study of cytomegalovirus exposure and HLA in healthy donors. TCRdb's table, derived via immunoSEQ multiplex PCR, lists solely in-frame clones and lacks some. The table includes some 140,000 clones, about 88% detected once. Source material: PBMCs. These receptors were taken from a young man in good health and CMV-seropositive.

The chain recombines TRBV5-1 with TRBJ2-5, with TRBD2 matching over 8 bases. Trimming removed 0 bases from V and 4 bases from J; junction bases left unmatched: 8. The CDR3 totals 16 residues. CDR1 SGHRS and CDR2 YFSETQ come from the germline V gene. The CDR3 sequence is CASSLAPGGGRETQYF. CDR3 DNA sequence: TGCGCCAGCAGCTTGGCCCCGGGGGGGGGTCGAGAGACCCAGTACTTC.

The chain uses TRBV13 and TRBJ2-3; 10 nucleotides match TRBD1. Per germline, CDR1 PRHDT and CDR2 FYEKMQ (reference sequence). This CDR3 is built from 15 residues. V lost 5 bases and J lost 3; bases outside the gene matches: 5. The CDR3 protein is CASSPGTGDTDTQYF. DNA for the CDR3: TGTGCCAGCAGCCCTGGGACAGGGGATACAGATACGCAGTATTTT.

This sequence joins TRBV5-6 and TRBJ2-1; 8 positions match TRBD1. The J segment lost 2 bases and the V segment lost 0 bases, leaving 7 bases of the junction unmatched. CDR3 length: 17 residues. CDR1 and CDR2 (germline): SGHDT, YYEEEE. CDR3 DNA: TGTGCCAGCAGCTTGGCCGGGGGACAGGACGCCTACAATGAGCAGTTCTTC. Translation: CASSLAGGQDAYNEQFF.

The chain joins TRBV18 to TRBJ2-1, with 11 bases matching TRBD2. CDR1 is KGHSH, CDR2 LQKENI, per germline. There are 16 residues in the CDR3. With 6 bases clipped from V and 4 bases from J, the junction kept 8 bases outside the gene matches. The CDR3 bases are TGTGCCAGCTCCCTACTAGCGGGAGCGAATTACAATGAGCAGTTCTTC. Translating it yields CASSLLAGANYNEQFF.

The gene calls are TRBV30 and TRBJ1-1; possibly TRBD1 for D (5 bases). Germline CDR1 and CDR2: GTSNPN and SVGIG (reference sequence). This CDR3 is 12 amino acids long. V gave up 4 bases and J gave up 4 bases, with 10 bases separating them. CDR3 protein: CAWTGGTTEAFF. For the CDR3, the DNA is TGTGCCTGGACCGGCGGGACCACTGAAGCTTTCTTT.

The genes are TRBV7-2 and TRBJ1-4; D unclear. The CDR3 covers 15 residues. Trimming pared 2 bases from V and 7 bases from J, leaving 14 bases between. Germline lookup yields CDR1 SGHTA and CDR2 FQGNSA. DNA for the CDR3: TGTGCCAGCAGCTTACCAGACTCGGTATCTGAAAAACTGTTTTTT. Amino acids: CASSLPDSVSEKLFF.

The J gene is TRBJ1-2, the V gene TRBV19; D unclear. Germline values: CDR1 LNHDA, CDR2 SQIVND (reference sequence). This CDR3 comprises 15 residues. The germline V and J ends were trimmed by 0 bases and 8 bases, with 16 bases remaining between them. The chain's CDR3 is CASSIDRTDSMGYTF. The CDR3 DNA reads TGTGCCAGTAGTATAGATCGGACGGACTCTATGGGCTACACCTTC.